The clone carrying this T cell receptor beta chain turned up a few times. TCRdb reprocessed the reads via MiXCR and lists one record per CDR3 protein. The sample lists fewer than 350,000 distinct CDR3 sequences, around a sixth seen once, with more than 10% in the top ten. Deletions cut 7 bases from V and 2 bases from J, with 13 bases between. Germline-derived CDR1 and CDR2 are SGHNT and YYREEE (reference sequence). There are 13 residues in the CDR3. The sample belongs to a study of T cell repertoires in cytomegalovirus infection. This TCR was sampled from a human donor in good health (CMV status not recorded). Some clones in this sample may be carry-over from other donors' samples. Sequences were obtained from PBMCs. This chain uses TRBV5-4 with TRBJ2-7; D could derive from TRBD1 or TRBD2 (5 bases each). CDR3 sequence: CASSRDGTYEQYF. The DNA for the CDR3 is TGTGCCAGCTCAAGGGACGGGACCTACGAGCAGTACTTC.